The 2 T cell receptor beta chains given below trace back to one sample, sequenced in a study of T cell responses to AZD1222 COVID-19 vaccine. Clones were sequenced by immunoSEQ multiplex PCR, and TCRdb holds only the in-frame ones, with some missing. Here the sample spans approximately 120,000 clones, over 80% being singletons. Sequencing was performed on peripheral blood, taken on day 0 of AZD1222 vaccination. The receptors shown here come from an adult in good health.

The rearrangement uses TRBV4-1 and TRBJ1-4, with D possibly being TRBD1 (6 bases). This CDR3 has 17 residues. Trimming stripped 1 base from V and 0 bases from J, with 12 bases between. Germline loops: CDR1 MGHRA, CDR2 YSYEKL. The CDR3 DNA is TGCGCCAGCAGCCAAGCCACCTGGACAGCAACTAATGAAAAACTGTTTTTT. This gives the protein CASSQATWTATNEKLFF.

V is TRBV11-3 and J is TRBJ1-1; 9 positions match TRBD1. Trimming at V came to 5 bases and at J to 5 bases, leaving 6 bases not matched to a gene. The CDR3 consists of 14 residues. Germline V gene sequence: CDR1 SGHNT, CDR2 YENEEA. CDR3 sequence: CASSTGQGRTEAFF. The CDR3, as DNA: TGTGCCAGCAGCACGGGACAGGGAAGGACTGAAGCTTTCTTT.